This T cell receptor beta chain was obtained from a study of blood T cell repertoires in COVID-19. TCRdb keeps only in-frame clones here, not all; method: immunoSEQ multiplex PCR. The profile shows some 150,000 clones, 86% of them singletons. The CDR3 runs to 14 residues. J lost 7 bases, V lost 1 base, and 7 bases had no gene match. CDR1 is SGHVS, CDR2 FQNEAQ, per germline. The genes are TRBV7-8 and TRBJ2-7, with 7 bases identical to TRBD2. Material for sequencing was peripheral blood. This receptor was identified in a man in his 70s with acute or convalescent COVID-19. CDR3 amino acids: CASSLVRMGGEQYF. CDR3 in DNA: TGTGCCAGCAGCTTAGTAAGAATGGGGGGGGAGCAGTACTTC.